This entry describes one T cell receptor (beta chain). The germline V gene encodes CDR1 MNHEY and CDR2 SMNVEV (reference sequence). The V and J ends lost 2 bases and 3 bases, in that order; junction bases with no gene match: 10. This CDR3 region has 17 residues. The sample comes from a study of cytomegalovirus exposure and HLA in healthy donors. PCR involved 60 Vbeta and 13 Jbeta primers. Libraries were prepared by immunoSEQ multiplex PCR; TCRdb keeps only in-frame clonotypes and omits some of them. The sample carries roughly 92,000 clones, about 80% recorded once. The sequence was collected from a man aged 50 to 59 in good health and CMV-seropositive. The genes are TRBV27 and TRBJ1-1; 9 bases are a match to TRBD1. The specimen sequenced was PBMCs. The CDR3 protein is CASSLRHRGLGDTEAFF. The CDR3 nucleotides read TGTGCCAGCAGTTTACGTCACAGGGGGCTGGGCGACACTGAAGCTTTCTTT.